The TCR beta chain described here comes from a study of beta chain features in type 1 diabetes. Findings and caveats of the study: Researchers report that Type 1 diabetes patients had moderately but significantly shorter TCRB CDR3s across all four CD4+ subsets.

This clone was counted only a few times. No antigen is known for it. The entirety of the isolated RNA underwent reverse transcription, so expressed TCRB transcripts were sequenced. Repertoires were generated with immunoSEQ multiplex PCR, while TCRdb's copy carries only in-frame clones and drops some. In the table there are roughly 300,000 clones, around 9.7% of which are singletons. Per germline, CDR1 WNHNN and CDR2 SYGVQD (reference sequence). This CDR3 is built from 13 residues. Trimming at V came to 4 bases and at J to 9 bases, leaving 3 bases not matched to a gene. Markers CD45RO/CCR7/CD25/CD127/CD95/CD27 served to sort CD4+ naive, central memory, regulatory and stem cell-like memory cells. Sorted populations were all over 95% pure.

Sequenced: central memory CD4+ T cells from blood. The sequence was collected from a young man with type 1 diabetes. The genes are TRBV10-1 and TRBJ2-3, with 11 bases lining up with TRBD1. DNA for the CDR3: TGCGCCAGCAGTGGGACAGGGGGCAGGACGCAGTATTTT. Translating it yields CASSGTGGRTQYF.